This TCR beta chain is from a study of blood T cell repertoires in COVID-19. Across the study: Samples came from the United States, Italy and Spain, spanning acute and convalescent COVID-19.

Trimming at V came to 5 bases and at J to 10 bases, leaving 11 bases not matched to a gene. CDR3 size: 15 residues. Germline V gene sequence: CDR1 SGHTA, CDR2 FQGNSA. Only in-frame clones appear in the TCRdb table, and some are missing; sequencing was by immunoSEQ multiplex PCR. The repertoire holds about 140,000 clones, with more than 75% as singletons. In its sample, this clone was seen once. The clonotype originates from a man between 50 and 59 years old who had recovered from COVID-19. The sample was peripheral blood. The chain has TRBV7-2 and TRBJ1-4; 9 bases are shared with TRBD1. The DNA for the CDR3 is TGTGCCAGCAGCCTCACCGGGACAGGGTATGGAAAACTGTTTTTT. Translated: CASSLTGTGYGKLFF.